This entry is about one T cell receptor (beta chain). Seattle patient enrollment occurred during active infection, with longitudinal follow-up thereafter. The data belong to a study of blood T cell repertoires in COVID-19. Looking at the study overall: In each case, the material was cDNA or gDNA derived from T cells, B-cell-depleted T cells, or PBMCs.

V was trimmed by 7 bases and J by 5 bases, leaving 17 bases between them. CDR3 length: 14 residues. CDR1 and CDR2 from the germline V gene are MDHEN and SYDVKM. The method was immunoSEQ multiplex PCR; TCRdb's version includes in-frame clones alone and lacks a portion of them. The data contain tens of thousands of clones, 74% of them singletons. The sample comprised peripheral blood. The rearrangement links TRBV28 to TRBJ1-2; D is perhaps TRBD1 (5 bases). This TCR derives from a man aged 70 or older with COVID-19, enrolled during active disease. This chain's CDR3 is CASNPTASGYGYTF. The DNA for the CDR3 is TGTGCCAGCAATCCGACAGCCTCCGGATATGGCTACACCTTC.